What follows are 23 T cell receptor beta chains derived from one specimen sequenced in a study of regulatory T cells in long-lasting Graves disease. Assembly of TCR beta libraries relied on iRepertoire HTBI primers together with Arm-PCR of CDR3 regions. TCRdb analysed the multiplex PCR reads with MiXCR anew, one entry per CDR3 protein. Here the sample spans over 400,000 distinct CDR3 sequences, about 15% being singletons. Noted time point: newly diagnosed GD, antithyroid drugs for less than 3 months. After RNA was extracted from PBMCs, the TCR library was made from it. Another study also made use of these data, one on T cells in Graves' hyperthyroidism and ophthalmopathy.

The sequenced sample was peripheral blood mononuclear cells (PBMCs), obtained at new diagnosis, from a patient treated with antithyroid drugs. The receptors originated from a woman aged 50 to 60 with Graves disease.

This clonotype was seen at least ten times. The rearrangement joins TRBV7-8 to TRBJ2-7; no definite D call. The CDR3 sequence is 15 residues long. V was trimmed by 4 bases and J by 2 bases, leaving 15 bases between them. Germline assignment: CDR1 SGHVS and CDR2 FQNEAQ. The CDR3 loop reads CASSSPRPATYEQYF. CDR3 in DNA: TGTGCCAGCAGCTCTCCCCGCCCCGCTACCTACGAGCAGTACTTC.

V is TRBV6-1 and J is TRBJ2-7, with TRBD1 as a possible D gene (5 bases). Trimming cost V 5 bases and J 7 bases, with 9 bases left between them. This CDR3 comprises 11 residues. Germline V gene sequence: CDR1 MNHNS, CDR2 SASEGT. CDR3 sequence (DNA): TGTGCCAGCAGTAACCGACAGGAGCAGTACTTC. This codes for CASSNRQEQYF.

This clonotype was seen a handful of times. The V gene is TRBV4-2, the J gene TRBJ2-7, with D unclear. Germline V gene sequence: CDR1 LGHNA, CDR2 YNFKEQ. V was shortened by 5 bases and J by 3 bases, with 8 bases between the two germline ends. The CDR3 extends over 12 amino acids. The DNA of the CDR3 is TGTGCCAGCAGCGGGTATAACTACGAGCAGTACTTC. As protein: CASSGYNYEQYF.

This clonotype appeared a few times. The CDR3 sequence: CASSPRPDTQYF. The CDR3 bases are TGTGCCAGTAGCCCAAGGCCAGATACGCAGTATTTT. The rearrangement joins TRBV19 to TRBJ2-3; the D is unclear. V was clipped by 6 bases and J by 4 bases, with 8 bases between them. CDR1 LNHDA and CDR2 SQIVND come from the germline V gene (reference sequence). This CDR3 contains 12 residues.

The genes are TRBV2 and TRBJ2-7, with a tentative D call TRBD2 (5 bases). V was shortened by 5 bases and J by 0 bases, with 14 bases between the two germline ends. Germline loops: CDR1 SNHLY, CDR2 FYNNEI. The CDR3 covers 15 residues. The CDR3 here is CASSSEWTVSYEQYF. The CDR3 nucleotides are TGTGCCAGCAGTTCGGAGTGGACTGTCTCCTACGAGCAGTACTTC.

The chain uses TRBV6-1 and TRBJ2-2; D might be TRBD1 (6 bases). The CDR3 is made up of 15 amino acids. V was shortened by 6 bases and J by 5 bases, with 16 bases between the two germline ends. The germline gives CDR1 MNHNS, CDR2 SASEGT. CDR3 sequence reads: CASSPSRTGTGELFF. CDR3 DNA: TGTGCCAGCAGCCCCAGCCGAACAGGGACCGGGGAGCTGTTTTTT.

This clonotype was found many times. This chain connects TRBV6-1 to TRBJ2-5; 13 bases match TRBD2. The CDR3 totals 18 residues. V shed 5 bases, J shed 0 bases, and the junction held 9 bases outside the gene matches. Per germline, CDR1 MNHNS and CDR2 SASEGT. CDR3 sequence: CASSRGTSGTSYQETQYF. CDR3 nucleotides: TGTGCCAGCAGTCGTGGGACTAGCGGGACCTCGTACCAAGAGACCCAGTACTTC.

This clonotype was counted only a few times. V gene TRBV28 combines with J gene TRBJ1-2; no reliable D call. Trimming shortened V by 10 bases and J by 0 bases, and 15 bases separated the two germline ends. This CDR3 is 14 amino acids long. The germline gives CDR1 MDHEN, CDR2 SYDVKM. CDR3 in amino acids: CATPDVAPNYGYTF. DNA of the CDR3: TGTGCCACCCCAGATGTGGCCCCTAACTATGGCTACACCTTC.

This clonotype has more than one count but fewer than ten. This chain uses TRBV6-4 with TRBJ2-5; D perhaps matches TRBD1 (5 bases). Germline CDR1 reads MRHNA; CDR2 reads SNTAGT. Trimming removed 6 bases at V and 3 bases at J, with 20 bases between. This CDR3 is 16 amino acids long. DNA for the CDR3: TGTGCCAGCAGCCCCCGGTCCTTTCAGGGTGAAGAGACCCAGTACTTC. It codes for CASSPRSFQGEETQYF.

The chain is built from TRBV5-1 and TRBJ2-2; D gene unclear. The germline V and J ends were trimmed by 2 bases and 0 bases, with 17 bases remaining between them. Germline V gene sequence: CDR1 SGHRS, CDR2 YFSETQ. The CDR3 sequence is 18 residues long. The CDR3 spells CASSLRSGPYSNTGELFF. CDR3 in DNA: TGCGCCAGCAGCTTAAGATCCGGGCCCTACTCGAACACCGGGGAGCTGTTTTTT.

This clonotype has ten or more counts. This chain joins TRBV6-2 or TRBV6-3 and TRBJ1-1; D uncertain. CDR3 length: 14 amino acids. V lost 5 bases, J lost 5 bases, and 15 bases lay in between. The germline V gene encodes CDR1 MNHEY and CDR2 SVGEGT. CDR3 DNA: TGTGCCAGCAGTGATCTCGGGAGCGGAACTGAAGCTTTCTTT. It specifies CASSDLGSGTEAFF.

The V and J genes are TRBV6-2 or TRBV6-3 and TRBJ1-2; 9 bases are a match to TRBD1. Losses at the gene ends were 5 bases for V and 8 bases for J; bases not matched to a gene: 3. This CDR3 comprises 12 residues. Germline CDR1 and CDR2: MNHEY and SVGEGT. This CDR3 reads CASSGDRAGYTF. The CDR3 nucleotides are TGTGCCAGCAGTGGGGACAGGGCGGGCTACACCTTC.

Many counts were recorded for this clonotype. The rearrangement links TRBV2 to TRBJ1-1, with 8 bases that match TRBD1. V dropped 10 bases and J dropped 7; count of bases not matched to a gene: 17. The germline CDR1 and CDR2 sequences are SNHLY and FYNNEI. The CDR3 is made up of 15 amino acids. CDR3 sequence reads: CANQEKTGALGEAFF. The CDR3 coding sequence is TGTGCCAACCAAGAAAAGACAGGGGCGCTTGGTGAAGCTTTCTTT.

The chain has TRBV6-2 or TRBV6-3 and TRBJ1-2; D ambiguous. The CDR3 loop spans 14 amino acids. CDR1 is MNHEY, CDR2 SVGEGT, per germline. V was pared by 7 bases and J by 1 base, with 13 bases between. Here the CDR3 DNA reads TGTGCCAGCAACCATGATAGGGTTAACTATGGCTACACCTTC. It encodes CASNHDRVNYGYTF.

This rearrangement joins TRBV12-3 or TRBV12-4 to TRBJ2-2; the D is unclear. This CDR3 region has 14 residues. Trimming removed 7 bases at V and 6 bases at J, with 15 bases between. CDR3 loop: CASNLTDLPGELFF. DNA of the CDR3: TGTGCCAGCAATTTGACCGATTTGCCCGGGGAGCTGTTTTTT.

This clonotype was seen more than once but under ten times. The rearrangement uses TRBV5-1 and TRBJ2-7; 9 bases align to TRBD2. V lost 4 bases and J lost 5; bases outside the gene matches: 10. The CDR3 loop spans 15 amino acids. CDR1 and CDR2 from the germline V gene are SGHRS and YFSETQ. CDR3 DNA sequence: TGCGCCAGCAGCGCTAGCGGGGCCCAAGAGGACGAGCAGTACTTC. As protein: CASSASGAQEDEQYF.

The CDR3 DNA reads as TGTGCCAGCAAAAAGTTGGGGGCAGGACCCCAGCAAGAGACCCAGTACTTC. Its translation: CASKKLGAGPQQETQYF. J is TRBJ2-5 and V is TRBV6-1; TRBD1 might be the D (6 bases). The V gene lost 7 bases and the J gene lost 2 bases, with 23 bases spanning the gap. There are 17 residues in the CDR3. Germline CDR1 reads MNHNS; CDR2 reads SASEGT.

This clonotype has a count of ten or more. This CDR3 is CASSYSSGYSYEQYF. The CDR3 DNA reads as TGTGCCAGCAGTTACTCTAGCGGATACTCCTACGAGCAGTACTTC. The V gene is TRBV6-5, the J gene TRBJ2-7; perhaps TRBD2 as D (6 bases). Trimming took 0 bases from V and 0 from J, leaving 9 bases between them. Germline CDR1 reads MNHEY; CDR2 reads SVGAGI. The CDR3 is 15 amino acids.

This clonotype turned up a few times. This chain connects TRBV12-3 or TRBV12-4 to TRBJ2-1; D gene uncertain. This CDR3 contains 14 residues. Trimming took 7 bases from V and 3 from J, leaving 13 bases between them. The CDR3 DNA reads TGTGCCAGCAAGGGTCCCGCCTACTACAATGAGCAGTTCTTC. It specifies CASKGPAYYNEQFF.

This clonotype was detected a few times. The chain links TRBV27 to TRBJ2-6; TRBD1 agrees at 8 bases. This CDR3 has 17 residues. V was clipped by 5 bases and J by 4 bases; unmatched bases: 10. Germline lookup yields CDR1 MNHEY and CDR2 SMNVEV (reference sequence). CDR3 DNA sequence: TGTGCCAGCAGTCAGGGGGCGGCCGCGGCCGGGGCCAACGTCCTGACTTTC. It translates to CASSQGAAAAGANVLTF.

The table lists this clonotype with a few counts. CDR3 in amino acids: CASSVAGLAGGEQFF. In DNA, the CDR3 is TGTGCCAGCAGCGTAGCTGGTCTAGCGGGAGGCGAGCAGTTCTTC. This rearrangement joins TRBV9 to TRBJ2-1, with TRBD2 matching 11 bases. Germline CDR1 is SGDLS and CDR2 is YYNGEE. J gave up 10 bases and V 0 bases, and 6 bases lay outside the gene matches. This CDR3 comprises 15 residues. The whole variable domain, filled in from reference TRBV9 and TRBJ2-1, reads DSGVTQTPKHLITATGQRVTLRCSPRSGDLSVYWYQQSLDQGLQFLIQYYNGEERAKGNILERFSAQQFPDLHSELNLSSLELGDSALYFCASSVAGLAGGEQFFGPGTRLTVL.

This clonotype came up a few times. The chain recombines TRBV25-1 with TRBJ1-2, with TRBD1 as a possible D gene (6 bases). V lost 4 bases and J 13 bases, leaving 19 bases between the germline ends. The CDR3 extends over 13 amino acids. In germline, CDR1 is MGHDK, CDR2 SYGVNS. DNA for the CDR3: TGTGCCAGCAGTGTCACCGGGACAACCCACTGCACCTTC. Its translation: CASSVTGTTHCTF.

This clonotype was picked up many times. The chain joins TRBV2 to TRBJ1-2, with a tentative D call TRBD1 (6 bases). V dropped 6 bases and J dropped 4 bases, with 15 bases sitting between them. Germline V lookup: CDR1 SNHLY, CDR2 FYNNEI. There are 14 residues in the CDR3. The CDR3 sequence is CASSGQLTRYGYTF. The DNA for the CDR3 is TGTGCCAGCAGCGGACAGTTAACCCGCTATGGCTACACCTTC.